One and the same sample provided the 26 T cell receptor beta chains below, sequenced in a study of cytomegalovirus exposure and HLA in healthy donors. TCRdb's table, derived via immunoSEQ multiplex PCR, lists solely in-frame clones and lacks some. The sample lists 100,000 to 120,000 clones; roughly 89% were seen once. Source material: PBMCs. The origin of the receptors is a woman aged 18-35 years in good health and CMV-seronegative.

The chain couples TRBV4-3 to TRBJ1-2; possible D gene TRBD1, 6 bases. There are 16 residues in the CDR3. Germline V lookup: CDR1 LGHNA, CDR2 YSLEER. V gave up 0 bases and J gave up 4 bases, with 15 bases separating them. CDR3: CASSQDLLTGPYGYTF. In nucleotides, the CDR3 is TGCGCCAGCAGCCAAGATTTATTAACAGGGCCCTATGGCTACACCTTC.

The chain uses TRBV9 and TRBJ2-5; 9 nucleotides match TRBD1. The ends lost 4 bases at V and 5 bases at J; junction bases unmatched: 6. CDR1 is SGDLS and CDR2 is YYNGEE in the germline V gene. The CDR3 consists of 14 residues. The CDR3 DNA is TGTGCCAGCAGCTCGCGGACAGGGGTCGAGACCCAGTACTTC. It codes for CASSSRTGVETQYF.

This clone was recorded once. This CDR3 reads CASRIQGDTEAFF. For the CDR3, the DNA is TGTGCCAGCAGAATCCAGGGGGACACTGAAGCTTTCTTT. The chain is built from TRBV6-6 and TRBJ1-1; TRBD1 matches at 7 bases. Trimming at V came to 6 bases and at J to 3 bases, leaving 4 bases not matched to a gene. The CDR3 contains 13 residues. The germline gives CDR1 MNHNY, CDR2 SVGAGI (reference sequence).

The V gene is TRBV4-2, the J gene TRBJ2-7, with TRBD2 identical over 9 bases. Germline V gene sequence: CDR1 LGHNA, CDR2 YNFKEQ. The CDR3 runs to 18 residues. Trimming at V came to 0 bases and at J to 0 bases, leaving 9 bases not matched to a gene. In DNA form, the CDR3 reads TGTGCCAGCAGCCAAGATGGGGGTAGCGGGAGAGTCTCCTACGAGCAGTACTTC. Its translation is CASSQDGGSGRVSYEQYF.

This chain connects TRBV6-1 to TRBJ2-7; TRBD1 agrees at 7 bases. CDR1 is MNHNS and CDR2 is SASEGT in the germline V gene. This CDR3 has 15 residues. V lost 2 bases to trimming and J lost 0 bases; unmatched junction nucleotides: 4. The CDR3 loop reads CASSERAGGSYEQYF. CDR3 in DNA: TGTGCCAGCAGTGAAAGGGCAGGGGGCTCCTACGAGCAGTACTTC.

In DNA form, the CDR3 reads TGTGCCAGCAGCTCAGAGACCCAGGAAGGCTACACCTTC. Its protein product is CASSSETQEGYTF. The V call is TRBV7-3, the J call TRBJ1-2; no clear D. The length of the CDR3 is 13 residues. From germline, CDR1 is SGHTA and CDR2 FQGTGA. Trimming took off 4 bases at V and 8 bases at J, with 14 bases between the two ends.

The rearrangement links TRBV9 to TRBJ2-2, with 7 bases identical to TRBD2. The CDR3 contains 15 residues. Losses at the gene ends were 4 bases for V and 3 bases for J; bases not matched to a gene: 6. Germline CDR1 and CDR2: SGDLS and YYNGEE. Written as DNA, the CDR3 is TGTGCCAGCAGCCCGGGGGACTATTACACCGGGGAGCTGTTTTTT. It codes for CASSPGDYYTGELFF.

The V call is TRBV30, the J call TRBJ2-5; 8 bases are shared with TRBD2. V gave up 7 bases and J gave up 4 bases; unmatched junction bases: 8. This CDR3 region has 13 residues. Germline V lookup: CDR1 GTSNPN, CDR2 SVGIG (reference sequence). CDR3 nucleotide sequence: TGTGCCTCTATCCGGGCGGGGGGAGAGACCCAGTACTTC. Encoded protein: CASIRAGGETQYF.

The rearrangement joins TRBV5-4 to TRBJ1-2; D call uncertain. Germline assignment: CDR1 SGHNT and CDR2 YYREEE (reference sequence). The CDR3 length is 12 residues. V shed 5 bases and J shed 4 bases, with 9 bases lying between them. The CDR3 loop is CASRRDSYGYTF. As DNA, the CDR3 is TGTGCCAGCAGGCGGGATTCCTATGGCTACACCTTC. The variable domain in full, completed from reference TRBV5-4 and TRBJ1-2, reads ETGVTQSPTHLIKTRGQQVTLRCSSQSGHNTVSWYQQALGQGPQFIFQYYREEENGRGNFPPRFSGLQFPNYSSELNVNALELDDSALYLCASRRDSYGYTFGSGTRLTVV.

This chain connects TRBV18 to TRBJ2-7, with a tentative D call TRBD1 (5 bases). V was pared by 2 bases and J by 2 bases, with 10 bases between. The CDR3 covers 14 residues. Germline lookup yields CDR1 KGHSH and CDR2 LQKENI. CDR3 sequence reads: CASSPDSATYEQYF. The CDR3, as DNA: TGTGCCAGCTCACCAGACAGTGCTACCTACGAGCAGTACTTC.

V usage is TRBV13 and J usage is TRBJ2-3; D is perhaps TRBD1 (6 bases). The CDR3 sequence is 14 residues long. The germline V gene encodes CDR1 PRHDT and CDR2 FYEKMQ (reference sequence). V lost 5 bases to trimming and J lost 0 bases, with 9 bases between them. CDR3 nucleotides: TGTGCCAGCAGCGCCGGACAGAGCACAGATACGCAGTATTTT. Protein product: CASSAGQSTDTQYF.

The genes are TRBV19 and TRBJ2-7, with D perhaps TRBD1 (5 bases). The V and J ends lost 8 bases and 1 base respectively, with 12 bases between them. Germline V CDR1 and CDR2: LNHDA, SQIVND (reference sequence). The CDR3 sequence is 13 residues long. For the CDR3, the DNA is TGTGCCAGTGCCTTGGCAGGGTCCTACGAGCAGTACTTC. It translates to CASALAGSYEQYF.

The gene calls are TRBV27 and TRBJ1-1, with TRBD1 matching over 8 bases. This CDR3 region has 15 residues. V was pared by 5 bases and J by 5 bases, with 10 bases of the junction left unmatched. Germline V lookup: CDR1 MNHEY, CDR2 SMNVEV (reference sequence). The DNA for the CDR3 is TGTGCCAGCAGTACCCCGGACAGGGTTGGGACTGAAGCTTTCTTT. Protein: CASSTPDRVGTEAFF.

This CDR3 reads CASSFGLAGNSGETQYF. The CDR3 DNA reads TGCGCCAGCAGCTTTGGACTAGCGGGAAATAGCGGAGAGACCCAGTACTTC. This sequence joins TRBV5-1 and TRBJ2-5; 12 bases line up with TRBD2. This CDR3 spans 17 amino acids. CDR1 and CDR2 from the germline V gene are SGHRS and YFSETQ. Losses at the gene ends were 2 bases for V and 4 bases for J; bases not matched to a gene: 9.

V gene TRBV9 combines with J gene TRBJ1-2; 8 bases are a match to TRBD1. Germline values: CDR1 SGDLS, CDR2 YYNGEE. V dropped 2 bases and J dropped 2; count of bases not matched to a gene: 5. The CDR3 length is 15 residues. For the CDR3, the DNA is TGTGCCAGCAGCGTGACGGGACAGGCAAACTATGGCTACACCTTC. It encodes CASSVTGQANYGYTF.

The chain uses TRBV10-1 and TRBJ1-1; a possible D gene is TRBD1 (6 bases). Germline CDR1 reads WNHNN; CDR2 reads SYGVQD (reference sequence). The CDR3 has 12 residues. V gave up 2 bases and J gave up 11 bases, with 12 bases separating them. CDR3 region: CASSEAGVAAFF. The CDR3 DNA follows: TGCGCCAGCAGTGAGGCAGGGGTCGCGGCTTTCTTT.

This clone is a singleton in its sample. The chain joins TRBV6-1 to TRBJ1-2; unclear D gene. Germline CDR1 is MNHNS and CDR2 is SASEGT. This CDR3 comprises 14 residues. Trimming pared 2 bases from V and 2 bases from J, leaving 9 bases between. The DNA for the CDR3 is TGTGCCAGCAGTGAACCGACGGGAAACTATGGCTACACCTTC. Protein: CASSEPTGNYGYTF.

V is TRBV5-8 and J is TRBJ2-5, with TRBD2 matching 11 bases. The CDR3 totals 15 residues. CDR1 is SGHTS, CDR2 YDEGEE, per germline. The ends lost 0 bases at V and 5 bases at J; junction bases unmatched: 3. CDR3 residues: CASSLGLAGRETQYF. CDR3 DNA sequence: TGTGCCAGCAGCTTGGGACTAGCGGGGAGGGAGACCCAGTACTTC.

V and J are TRBV6-5 and TRBJ2-4; weak D call: TRBD1 (5 bases). Germline V gene data show CDR1 as MNHEY and CDR2 as SVGAGI. The CDR3 sequence is 14 residues long. Trimming left V 0 bases short and J 7 bases short, with 10 bases between. The CDR3 DNA follows: TGTGCCAGCAGTTACTCGGCAGGGTTCAACATTCAGTACTTC. It specifies CASSYSAGFNIQYF.

The chain has TRBV28 and TRBJ1-2; D is perhaps TRBD1 (6 bases). The CDR3 is 15 residues long. Trimming shortened V by 2 bases and J by 1 base, and 11 bases separated the two germline ends. The germline gives CDR1 MDHEN, CDR2 SYDVKM. Written as DNA, the CDR3 is TGTGCCAGCAGTTTAAGGTCAGGGGTTAACTATGGCTACACCTTC. Its protein is CASSLRSGVNYGYTF.

This clone occurred once. The V and J genes are TRBV30 and TRBJ2-2; 13 positions match TRBD2. This CDR3 region has 14 residues. Germline CDR1 GTSNPN, CDR2 SVGIG (reference sequence). V was clipped by 2 bases and J by 6 bases; unmatched bases: 0. The DNA for the CDR3 is TGTGCCTGGAGTACTAGCGGGGGGGCCGGGGAGCTGTTTTTT. This encodes CAWSTSGGAGELFF.

This chain joins TRBV28 and TRBJ2-7, with D possibly matching TRBD1 (5 bases). V was clipped by 3 bases and J by 3 bases, with 18 bases between them. Looked up from germline, CDR1 is MDHEN and CDR2 is SYDVKM. The CDR3 spans 16 residues. This CDR3 is CASSFPLSGRNYEQYF. The CDR3 coding sequence is TGTGCCAGCAGTTTCCCGCTCTCAGGGCGAAACTACGAGCAGTACTTC.

This clone turned up a few times. This chain uses TRBV10-3 with TRBJ1-1; D unresolved. Germline CDR1 and CDR2: ENHRY and SYGVKD. The CDR3 sequence is 12 residues long. V was trimmed by 3 bases and J by 4 bases, leaving 6 bases between them. CDR3 sequence reads: CAISDYGTEAFF. The CDR3 DNA sequence: TGTGCCATCAGTGATTACGGCACTGAAGCTTTCTTT.

This clone was detected once. The V and J genes are TRBV7-6 and TRBJ2-5, with 7 nucleotides matching TRBD2. Germline V lookup: CDR1 SGHVS, CDR2 FNYEAQ. The junction had 6 bases not matched to a gene; V was cut back by 6 bases and J by 5 bases. CDR3 length: 13 amino acids. CDR3 coding DNA: TGTGCCAGCAGACCCAGCGGGGCGGAGACCCAGTACTTC. Protein sequence: CASRPSGAETQYF. The complete variable domain, with remaining parts taken from reference TRBV7-6 and TRBJ2-5, reads GAGVSQSPRYKVTKRGQDVALRCDPISGHVSLYWYRQALGQGPEFLTYFNYEAQQDKSGLPNDRFSAERPEGSISTLTIQRTEQRDSAMYRCASRPSGAETQYFGPGTRLLVL.

In nucleotides, the CDR3 is TGTGCCAGCAGCCAAGGGGGAGAGGGTCAGCCCCAGCATTTT. Translation: CASSQGGEGQPQHF. The rearrangement links TRBV5-4 to TRBJ1-5; D possibly corresponds to TRBD1 (6 bases). The CDR3 length is 14 residues. V shed 4 bases and J shed 6 bases, with 14 bases lying between them. The V gene's germline CDR1 is SGHNT and CDR2 YYREEE (reference sequence).

The rearrangement joins TRBV7-9 to TRBJ1-5; D call uncertain. This CDR3 region has 13 residues. CDR1 is SEHNR, CDR2 FQNEAQ, per germline (reference sequence). Trimming removed 1 base at V and 10 bases at J, with 11 bases between. This chain's CDR3 is CASSLDSSFPQHF. As DNA, the CDR3 is TGTGCCAGCAGCTTAGACTCTTCATTTCCCCAGCATTTT.